Listed below are T cell receptor beta chains from one sample, sequenced in a study of blood T cell repertoires in COVID-19. Some clones are missing from TCRdb's copy, which holds only in-frame ones; the method was immunoSEQ multiplex PCR. The sample lists 250,000 to 350,000 clones, about 87% occurring once. The source material was PBMCs or T cells enriched from blood (not recorded which). These receptors were collected from a woman aged 25-40 years who had recovered from COVID-19. Each CDR3 is given without its conserved first and last residue. Not all rows give a size; the values are once, few, many and, for expanded clones, a class.

V: TRBV6-1
size: NA
J: TRBJ1-6
CDR3: ASSASQGADNSPLH

V: TRBV4-1
size: few
J: TRBJ2-2
CDR3: ASRRVLNTGELF

V: TRBV20-1
size: NA
J: TRBJ2-3
CDR3: SASLSPEGQY

V: TRBV30
size: NA
J: TRBJ1-1
CDR3: AWSASRLTGMNTEAF

V: TRBV29-1
size: NA
J: TRBJ1-2
CDR3: SVEGLGTNYGYT

V: TRBV28
size: once
J: TRBJ1-2
CDR3: ASSLSPQGAGGYT

V: TRBV19
size: NA
J: TRBJ1-1
CDR3: ASRTQGGSTEAF

V: TRBV6-5
size: NA
J: TRBJ2-7
CDR3: ASSSAGTDLLEQY

V: TRBV14
size: NA
J: TRBJ1-2
CDR3: ASSHEGQGFYGYT

V: TRBV28
size: NA
J: TRBJ2-5
CDR3: ASSPLAGARETQY

V: TRBV6-5
size: NA
J: TRBJ1-2
CDR3: ASSQIGGNGYT

V: TRBV6-2/TRBV6-3
size: NA
J: TRBJ1-5
CDR3: ASSYFRGRDQPQH

V: TRBV5-1
size: NA
J: TRBJ2-4
CDR3: ASSPGAPFIQY

V: TRBV19
size: few
J: TRBJ1-1
CDR3: ASSAGQGLKDEAF

V: TRBV7-2
size: NA
J: TRBJ2-2
CDR3: ASSPRVAGGRTGELF

V: TRBV19
size: NA
J: TRBJ1-1
CDR3: ASSIAPLEGMNTEAF

V: TRBV7-9
size: NA
J: TRBJ2-7
CDR3: ASSLGTGGPYEQY

V: TRBV28
size: once
J: TRBJ2-1
CDR3: ASSLAGGNEQF

V: TRBV6-5
size: NA
J: TRBJ1-2
CDR3: ASSYGQGFRYGYT

V: TRBV3-1/TRBV3-2
size: NA
J: TRBJ1-2
CDR3: ASSQFSGRGPGYT

V: TRBV13
size: NA
J: TRBJ1-2
CDR3: ASSVGTTLPYGYT

V: TRBV2
size: NA
J: TRBJ1-6
CDR3: ASSSPGLDNSPLH